Included here is one T cell receptor (beta chain) sequence, with context. The target antigen is unknown. Profiled with immunoSEQ multiplex PCR; TCRdb holds only in-frame clones, not every one. The sample includes over 30,000 clones, approximately 79% seen only once; the top ten take over 8.5%. The CDR3 is 14 residues long. V was shortened by 5 bases and J by 5 bases, with 15 bases between the two germline ends. Germline CDR1 and CDR2: MNHEY and SVGAGI. The data were taken from a study of OX40 agonist ivuxolimab in advanced cancers. Overall study: From about 20 to 80 years was the age range, with a mean of around 60 years, and nearly 85% were male. Study-wide findings and caveats: Part of the nonresponder group also had normalized T-cell clonal expansion that was low. CD4+ and CD8+ T cells in blood underwent clonal expansion by week 6 at 0.1 to 3.0 mg/kg. Antigen specificity remained undetermined for the expanded peripheral T cells.

Material: CD4+ or CD8+ T cells sorted from blood, obtained in a trial of the OX40 agonist ivuxolimab. This TCR was sampled from an adult with an advanced solid tumor such as melanoma, head and neck, liver or kidney cancer. This chain connects TRBV6-5 to TRBJ1-1, with D possibly being TRBD1 (5 bases). CDR3 region: CASSNRDPETEAFF. The CDR3, as DNA: TGTGCCAGCAGTAACCGGGACCCCGAAACTGAAGCTTTCTTT.